A selection of T cell receptor beta chains follows, all from one sample in a study of beta chain features in type 1 diabetes. The assay was immunoSEQ multiplex PCR, and TCRdb's table has in-frame clones only and misses some. In the table there are hundreds of thousands of clones, over 12% of which are singletons. The sequenced sample consisted of naive CD4+ T cells from blood. All receptors derive from a man between 18 and 29 years old with type 1 diabetes. CDR3s include the opening cysteine and the closing phenylalanine or tryptophan. D genes are given only for firm matches. Clone size appears in some rows only: once, few, many, or a class for an expanded clone.

d_call	j_call	clone_size	v_call	cdr3_aa	cdr3_nt
NA	TRBJ2-5	few	TRBV6-6	CASSYSDPVQETQYF	TGTGCCAGCAGTTACAGTGATCCGGTCCAGGAGACCCAGTACTTC
NA	TRBJ2-7	NA	TRBV30	CAWSADGSYEQYF	TGTGCCTGGAGTGCGGACGGCTCCTACGAGCAGTACTTC
NA	TRBJ1-3	NA	TRBV9	CASSPEGSGNTIYF	TGTGCCAGCAGCCCAGAGGGATCTGGAAACACCATATATTTT
NA	TRBJ2-3	NA	TRBV7-2	CASSLVGYALSTDTQYF	TGTGCCAGCAGCCTTGTAGGGTATGCCCTTAGCACAGATACGCAGTATTTT
NA	TRBJ2-7	NA	TRBV29-1	CSVQQTNPEQYF	TGCAGCGTTCAGCAGACTAATCCCGAGCAGTACTTC
NA	TRBJ1-2	NA	TRBV7-9	CASSLDFGGYTF	TGTGCCAGCAGCTTAGATTTTGGGGGCTACACCTTC
NA	TRBJ1-5	few	TRBV30	CAWSQGDGNQPQHF	TGTGCCTGGAGTCAAGGGGACGGGAATCAGCCCCAGCATTTT
TRBD2	TRBJ2-3	NA	TRBV7-2	CASSFSVSGSDTQYF	TGTGCCAGCAGCTTTTCAGTTAGCGGGAGCGATACGCAGTATTTT
NA	TRBJ2-1	once	TRBV20-1	CSAPRTEGQFF	TGCAGTGCCCCTAGGACAGAGGGGCAGTTCTTC
NA	TRBJ1-2	few	TRBV6-5	CASSYSSTASGYTF	TGTGCCAGCAGTTACTCGAGCACGGCCAGCGGCTACACCTTC
NA	TRBJ2-7	few	TRBV29-1	CSVEVFGEQYF	TGCAGCGTTGAGGTATTCGGAGAGCAGTACTTC
NA	TRBJ1-2	few	TRBV2	CASEARERYTF	TGTGCCTCAGAGGCCCGGGAGCGCTACACCTTC
TRBD2	TRBJ2-5	NA	TRBV4-1	CASSQGWGGQETQYF	TGCGCCAGCAGCCAGGGATGGGGGGGCCAAGAGACCCAGTACTTC
NA	TRBJ2-7	few	TRBV6-1	CASSEAEREQYF	TGTGCCAGCAGTGAAGCGGAGCGGGAGCAGTACTTC
NA	TRBJ2-7	NA	TRBV18	CASSPVVRSSYEQYF	TGTGCCAGCTCACCGGTGGTCCGGAGCTCCTACGAGCAGTACTTC
NA	TRBJ2-7	once	TRBV6-5	CASSGRGGIEQYF	TGTGCCAGCAGTGGGAGAGGAGGGATCGAGCAGTACTTC
NA	TRBJ1-6	NA	TRBV15	CATSRDYRAEFNSPLHF	TGTGCCACCAGCAGAGATTATCGGGCAGAATTTAATTCACCCCTCCACTTT
NA	TRBJ2-1	NA	TRBV5-1	CASSLEGFISNNEQFF	TGCGCCAGCAGCTTGGAAGGGTTCATCAGTAACAATGAGCAGTTCTTC
TRBD1	TRBJ1-2	once	TRBV27	CASGTAYGYTF	TGTGCCAGTGGGACAGCCTATGGCTACACCTTC
NA	TRBJ2-5	few	TRBV20-1	CSAGGETQYF	TGCAGTGCAGGGGGAGAGACCCAGTACTTC
NA	TRBJ1-2	NA	TRBV11-2	CASSLVNYGYTF	TGTGCCAGCAGCTTGGTTAACTATGGCTACACCTTC
NA	TRBJ2-3	NA	TRBV18	CASSPPSRATDTQYF	TGTGCCAGCTCACCACCAAGTCGGGCCACAGATACGCAGTATTTT
NA	TRBJ2-7	few	TRBV11-2	CASSAQYGGGYEQYF	TGTGCCAGCAGCGCTCAATATGGGGGTGGCTACGAGCAGTACTTC
NA	TRBJ2-3	NA	TRBV6-5	CASPPRGEGRDTQYF	TGTGCCAGCCCCCCGAGGGGCGAAGGTCGAGATACGCAGTATTTT
NA	TRBJ2-7	few	TRBV18	CASSPRTPGSEQYF	TGTGCCAGCTCACCAAGGACGCCCGGGAGCGAGCAGTACTTC
TRBD2	TRBJ2-1	few	TRBV6-6	CASSFSGIGIGEQFF	TGTGCCAGCAGTTTTAGCGGGATTGGAATAGGGGAGCAGTTCTTC
NA	TRBJ2-5	many	TRBV4-3	CASSQDRRETQYF	TGCGCCAGCAGCCAAGACAGACGGGAGACCCAGTACTTC
TRBD1	TRBJ2-7	few	TRBV19	CASRDRDRESYEQYF	TGTGCCAGTAGGGACCGGGACAGGGAATCCTACGAGCAGTACTTC
NA	TRBJ2-3	NA	TRBV5-1	CASSLTGSTDTQYF	TGCGCCAGCAGCTTGACAGGGTCCACAGATACGCAGTATTTT
NA	TRBJ2-5	NA	TRBV7-9	CASSLIGGQETQYF	TGTGCCAGCAGCTTAATTGGCGGCCAAGAGACCCAGTACTTC
NA	TRBJ1-2	NA	TRBV28	CASSSDSNYGYTF	TGTGCCAGCAGTTCGGACAGTAACTATGGCTACACCTTC
NA	TRBJ1-6	few	TRBV7-6	CASSQNNSGRSPLHF	TGTGCCAGCAGCCAGAATAACAGTGGGCGGTCACCCCTCCACTTT
NA	TRBJ1-2	few	TRBV6-5	CASSYRRNYGYTF	TGTGCCAGCAGTTACAGGAGGAACTATGGCTACACCTTC
TRBD2	TRBJ2-3	few	TRBV2	CASRPGTSEADTQYF	TGTGCCAGCAGGCCCGGGACTAGCGAGGCGGATACGCAGTATTTT
NA	TRBJ1-2	NA	TRBV9	CASSVGGMGSNYGYTF	TGTGCCAGCAGCGTAGGAGGAATGGGCTCCAACTATGGCTACACCTTC
TRBD1	TRBJ1-5	NA	TRBV2	CASSSGTGGQPQHF	TGTGCCAGCAGTTCCGGGACAGGTGGACAGCCCCAGCATTTT
NA	TRBJ2-7	few	TRBV6-5	CASSYESRGTYEQYF	TGTGCCAGCAGTTACGAGTCGCGGGGCACCTACGAGCAGTACTTC
NA	TRBJ1-2	NA	TRBV6-5	CASRQPSNYGYTF	TGTGCCAGCAGACAGCCTTCTAACTATGGCTACACCTTC
NA	TRBJ2-7	NA	TRBV28	CASSLGAKGEQYF	TGTGCCAGCAGTTTAGGGGCCAAGGGTGAGCAGTACTTC
NA	TRBJ2-2	NA	TRBV5-1	CASSLRQANTGELFF	TGCGCCAGCAGCTTGAGACAAGCGAACACCGGGGAGCTGTTTTTT
NA	TRBJ1-2	NA	TRBV30	CAWSPGLYGYTF	TGTGCCTGGAGTCCGGGTCTCTATGGCTACACCTTC
NA	TRBJ2-2	NA	TRBV28	CASSLSRVATGELFF	TGTGCCAGCAGTTTATCGAGGGTGGCCACCGGGGAGCTGTTTTTT
TRBD2	TRBJ2-1	NA	TRBV6-1	CASSETSGRYNEQFF	TGTGCCAGCAGTGAAACTAGCGGCCGCTACAATGAGCAGTTCTTC
NA	TRBJ2-5	NA	TRBV11-2	CASSLGSPPGAFKETQYF	TGTGCCAGCAGCTTAGGTTCTCCACCGGGGGCATTTAAAGAGACCCAGTACTTC
NA	TRBJ2-5	few	TRBV5-1	CASSLNGWDLGRETQYF	TGCGCCAGCAGCTTGAACGGCTGGGACCTGGGCAGAGAGACCCAGTACTTC
NA	TRBJ1-6	NA	TRBV6-5	CATSGDSYNSPLHF	TGTGCCACCTCGGGGGATTCCTATAATTCACCCCTCCACTTT
NA	TRBJ1-1	NA	TRBV7-6	CASSLGGTTEAFF	TGTGCCAGCAGCTTAGGAGGGACCACTGAAGCTTTCTTT
NA	TRBJ2-3	NA	TRBV5-4	CASSRTGSGDTQYF	TGTGCCAGCAGCCGGACCGGATCGGGGGATACGCAGTATTTT
NA	TRBJ2-7	NA	TRBV29-1	CSVVEVVGGGKPYEQYF	TGCAGCGTCGTAGAGGTGGTTGGTGGAGGGAAACCCTACGAGCAGTACTTC
NA	TRBJ2-1	NA	TRBV6-5	CASGSGFSYNEQFF	TGTGCCAGCGGAAGCGGATTCTCCTACAATGAGCAGTTCTTC
TRBD1	TRBJ1-6	NA	TRBV2	CASSGDSPRNSPLHF	TGTGCCAGCAGTGGGGACAGCCCTAGAAATTCACCCCTCCACTTT
TRBD2	TRBJ2-1	NA	TRBV2	CASSESAGGGRNEQFF	TGTGCCAGCAGTGAATCCGCGGGAGGTGGAAGAAATGAGCAGTTCTTC
NA	TRBJ2-7	NA	TRBV7-9	CASSLKGSGDEQYF	TGTGCCAGCAGCTTAAAAGGTAGCGGAGATGAGCAGTACTTC
NA	TRBJ2-5	NA	TRBV11-2	CASSLGTDLGGRTQYF	TGTGCCAGCAGCTTAGGCACGGACCTAGGAGGGCGTACCCAGTACTTC
TRBD1	TRBJ2-1	NA	TRBV5-6	CASSQGQFNEQFF	TGTGCCAGCAGCCAGGGACAGTTCAATGAGCAGTTCTTC
TRBD2	TRBJ2-7	few	TRBV19	CASSSTSADSYEQYF	TGTGCCAGTAGTTCTACTAGCGCCGACTCCTACGAGCAGTACTTC
TRBD2	TRBJ2-1	few	TRBV18	CASSPSTSGGVNEQFF	TGTGCCAGCTCACCTTCGACTAGCGGGGGGGTTAACGAGCAGTTCTTC
NA	TRBJ2-7	few	TRBV27	CASSLWTAVGNYAQYF	TGTGCCAGCAGTTTATGGACGGCCGTCGGCAACTACGCGCAGTACTTC
NA	TRBJ1-6	few	TRBV30	CAWEDMYSPLHF	TGTGCCTGGGAAGACATGTATTCACCCCTCCACTTT